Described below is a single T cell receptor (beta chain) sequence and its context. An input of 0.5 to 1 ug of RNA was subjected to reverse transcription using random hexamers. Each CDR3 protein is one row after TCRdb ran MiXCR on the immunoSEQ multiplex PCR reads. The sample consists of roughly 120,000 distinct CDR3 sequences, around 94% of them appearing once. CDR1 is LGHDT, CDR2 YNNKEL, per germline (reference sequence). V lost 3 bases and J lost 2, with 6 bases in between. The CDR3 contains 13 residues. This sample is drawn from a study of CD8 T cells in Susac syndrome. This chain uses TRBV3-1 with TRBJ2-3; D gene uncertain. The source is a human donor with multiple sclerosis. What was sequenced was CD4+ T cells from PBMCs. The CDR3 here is CASSHDPTDTQYF. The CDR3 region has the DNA TGTGCCAGCAGCCACGATCCCACAGATACGCAGTATTTT.